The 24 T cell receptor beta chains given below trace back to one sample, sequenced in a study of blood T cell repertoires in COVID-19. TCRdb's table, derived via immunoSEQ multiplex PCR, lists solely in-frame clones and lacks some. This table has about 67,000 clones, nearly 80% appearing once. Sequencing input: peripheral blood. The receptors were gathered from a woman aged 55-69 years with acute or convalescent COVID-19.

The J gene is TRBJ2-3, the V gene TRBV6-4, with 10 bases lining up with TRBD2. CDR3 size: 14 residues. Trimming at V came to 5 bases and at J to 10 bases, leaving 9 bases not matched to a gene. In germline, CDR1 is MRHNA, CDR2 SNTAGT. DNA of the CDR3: TGTGCCAGCAGTCCCAGCGGGGGGGCCGGGTCGCAGTATTTT. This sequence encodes CASSPSGGAGSQYF.

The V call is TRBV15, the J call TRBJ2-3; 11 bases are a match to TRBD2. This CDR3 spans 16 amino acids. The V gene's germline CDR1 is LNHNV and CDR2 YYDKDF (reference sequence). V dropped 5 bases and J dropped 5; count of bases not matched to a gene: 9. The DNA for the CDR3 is TGTGCCACCAGCGTCGGGACTAGCGGATATCAAGATACGCAGTATTTT. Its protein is CATSVGTSGYQDTQYF.

CDR3 residues: CASSLNVGAGTEAFF. For the CDR3, the DNA is TGCGCCAGCAGCTTGAACGTAGGGGCAGGTACTGAAGCTTTCTTT. The chain combines TRBV5-1 with TRBJ1-1; D possibly corresponds to TRBD1 (5 bases). The CDR3 loop spans 15 amino acids. Trimming removed 1 base at V and 5 bases at J, with 15 bases between. CDR1 and CDR2 from the germline V gene are SGHRS and YFSETQ.

CDR3: CAIRVNRAVNYGYTF. The CDR3 DNA reads as TGTGCCATCAGAGTAAACAGGGCGGTCAACTATGGCTACACCTTC. The chain links TRBV10-3 to TRBJ1-2; possible D gene TRBD1, 6 bases. Germline CDR1 reads ENHRY; CDR2 reads SYGVKD. V was shortened by 6 bases and J by 2 bases, with 16 bases between the two germline ends. CDR3 size: 15 residues.

The CDR3 DNA is TGTGCCAGCAATCCAACAGGGGGGTTGAACACTGAAGCTTTCTTT. Encoded protein: CASNPTGGLNTEAFF. This chain uses TRBV2 with TRBJ1-1; 8 positions agree with TRBD1. The junction had 7 bases not matched to a gene; V was cut back by 7 bases and J by 0 bases. The CDR3 loop spans 15 amino acids. CDR1 is SNHLY and CDR2 is FYNNEI in the germline V gene.

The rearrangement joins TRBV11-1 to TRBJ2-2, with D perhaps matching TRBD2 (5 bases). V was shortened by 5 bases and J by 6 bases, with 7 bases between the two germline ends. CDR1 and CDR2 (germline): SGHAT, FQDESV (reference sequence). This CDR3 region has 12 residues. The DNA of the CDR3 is TGTGCCAGCAGCGTGAGGGCCGGGGAGCTGTTTTTT. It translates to CASSVRAGELFF.

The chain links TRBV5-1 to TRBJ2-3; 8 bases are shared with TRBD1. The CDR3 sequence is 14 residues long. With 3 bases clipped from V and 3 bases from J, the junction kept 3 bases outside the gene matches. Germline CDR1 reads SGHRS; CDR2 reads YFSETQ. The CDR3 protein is CASSWWTGTDTQYF. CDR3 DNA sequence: TGCGCCAGCAGCTGGTGGACAGGGACAGATACGCAGTATTTT.

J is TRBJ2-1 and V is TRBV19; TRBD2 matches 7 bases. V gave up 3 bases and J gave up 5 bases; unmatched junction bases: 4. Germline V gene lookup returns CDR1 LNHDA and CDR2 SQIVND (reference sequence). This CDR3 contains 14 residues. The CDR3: CASSMWGGNNEQFF. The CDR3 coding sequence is TGTGCCAGTAGTATGTGGGGGGGAAACAATGAGCAGTTCTTC.

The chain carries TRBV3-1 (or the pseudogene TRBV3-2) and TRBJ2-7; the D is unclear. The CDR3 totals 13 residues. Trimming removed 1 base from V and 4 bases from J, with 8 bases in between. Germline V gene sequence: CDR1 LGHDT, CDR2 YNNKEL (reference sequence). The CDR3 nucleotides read TGTGCCAGCAGCCAAGGTAACTCGTACGAGCAGTACTTC. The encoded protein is CASSQGNSYEQYF.

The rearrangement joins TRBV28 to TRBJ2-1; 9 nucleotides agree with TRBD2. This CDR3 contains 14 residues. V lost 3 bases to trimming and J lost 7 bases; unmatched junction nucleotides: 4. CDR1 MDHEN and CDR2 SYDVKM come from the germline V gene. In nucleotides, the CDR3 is TGTGCCAGCAGTTTTAGCGGGGGCCGGAATGAGCAGTTCTTC. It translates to CASSFSGGRNEQFF.

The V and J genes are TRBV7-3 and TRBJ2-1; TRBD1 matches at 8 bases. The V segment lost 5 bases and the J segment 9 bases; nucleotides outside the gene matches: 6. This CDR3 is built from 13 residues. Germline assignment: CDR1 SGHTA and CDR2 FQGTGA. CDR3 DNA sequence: TGTGCCAGCAGCCCACCAGGGGGCGGTGAGCAGTTCTTC. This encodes CASSPPGGGEQFF. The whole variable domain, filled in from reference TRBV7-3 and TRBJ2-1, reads GAGVSQTPSNKVTEKGKYVELRCDPISGHTALYWYRQSLGQGPEFLIYFQGTGAADDSGLPNDRFFAVRPEGSVSTLKIQRTERGDSAVYLCASSPPGGGEQFFGPGTRLTVL.

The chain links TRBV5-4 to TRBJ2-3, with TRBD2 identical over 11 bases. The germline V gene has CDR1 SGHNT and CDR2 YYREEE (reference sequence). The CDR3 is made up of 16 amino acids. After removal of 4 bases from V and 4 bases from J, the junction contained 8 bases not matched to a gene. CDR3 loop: CASSQLTSGVADTQYF. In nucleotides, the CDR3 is TGTGCCAGCAGCCAACTGACTAGCGGGGTGGCAGATACGCAGTATTTT.

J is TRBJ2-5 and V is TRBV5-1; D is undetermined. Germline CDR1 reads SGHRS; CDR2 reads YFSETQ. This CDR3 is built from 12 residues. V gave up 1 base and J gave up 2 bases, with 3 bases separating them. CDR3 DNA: TGCGCCAGCAGCTTGACTCAAGAGACCCAGTACTTC. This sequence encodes CASSLTQETQYF.

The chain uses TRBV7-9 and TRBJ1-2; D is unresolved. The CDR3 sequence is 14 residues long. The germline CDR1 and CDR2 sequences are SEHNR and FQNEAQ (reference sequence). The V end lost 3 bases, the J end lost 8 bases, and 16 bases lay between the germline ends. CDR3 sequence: CASSLIATEPGYTF. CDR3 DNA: TGTGCCAGCAGCTTGATCGCTACAGAACCCGGCTACACCTTC.

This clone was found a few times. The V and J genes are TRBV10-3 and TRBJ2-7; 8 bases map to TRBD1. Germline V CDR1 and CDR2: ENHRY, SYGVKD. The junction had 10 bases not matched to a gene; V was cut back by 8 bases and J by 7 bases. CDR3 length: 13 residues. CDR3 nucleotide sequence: TGTGCCATCGACAGGGGAACGGGGGTGGAGCAGTACTTC. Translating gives CAIDRGTGVEQYF.

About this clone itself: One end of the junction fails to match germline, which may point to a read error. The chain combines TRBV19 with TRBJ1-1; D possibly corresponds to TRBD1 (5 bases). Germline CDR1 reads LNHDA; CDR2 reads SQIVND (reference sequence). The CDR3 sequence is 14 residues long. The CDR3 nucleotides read TGTGCCAGTAGTGTAGAATGGGGGGGGAGTGAAGCTTTCTTT. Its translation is CASSVEWGGSEAFF.

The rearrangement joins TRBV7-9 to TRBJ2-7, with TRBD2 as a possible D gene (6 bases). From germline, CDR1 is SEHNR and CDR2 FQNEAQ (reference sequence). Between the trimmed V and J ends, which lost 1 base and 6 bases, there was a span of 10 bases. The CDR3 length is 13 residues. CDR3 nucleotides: TGTGCCAGCAGCTTAGGTGGGGGGACCGAGCAGTACTTC. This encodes CASSLGGGTEQYF.

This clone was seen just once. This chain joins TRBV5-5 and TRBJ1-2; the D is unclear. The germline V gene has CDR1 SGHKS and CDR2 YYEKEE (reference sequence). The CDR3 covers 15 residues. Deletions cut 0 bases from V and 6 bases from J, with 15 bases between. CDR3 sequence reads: CASSLAGSAIHGYTF. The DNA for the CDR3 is TGTGCCAGCAGCTTGGCCGGGTCAGCTATTCATGGCTACACCTTC. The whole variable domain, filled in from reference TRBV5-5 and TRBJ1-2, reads DAGVTQSPTHLIKTRGQQVTLRCSPISGHKSVSWYQQVLGQGPQFIFQYYEKEERGRGNFPDRFSARQFPNYSSELNVNALLLGDSALYLCASSLAGSAIHGYTFGSGTRLTVV.

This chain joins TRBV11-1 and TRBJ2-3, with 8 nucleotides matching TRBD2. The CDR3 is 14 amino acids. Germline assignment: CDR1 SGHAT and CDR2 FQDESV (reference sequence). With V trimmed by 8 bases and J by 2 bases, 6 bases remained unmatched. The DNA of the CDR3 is TGTGCCAGCCTCGGGGGGGTTGACACAGATACGCAGTATTTT. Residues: CASLGGVDTDTQYF.

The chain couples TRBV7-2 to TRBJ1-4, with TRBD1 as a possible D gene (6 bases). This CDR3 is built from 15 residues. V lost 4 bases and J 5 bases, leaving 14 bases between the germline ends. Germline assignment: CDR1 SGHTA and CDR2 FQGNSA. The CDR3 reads CASSSRTALNEKLFF. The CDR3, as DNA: TGTGCCAGCAGCTCGAGGACAGCTCTAAATGAAAAACTGTTTTTT.

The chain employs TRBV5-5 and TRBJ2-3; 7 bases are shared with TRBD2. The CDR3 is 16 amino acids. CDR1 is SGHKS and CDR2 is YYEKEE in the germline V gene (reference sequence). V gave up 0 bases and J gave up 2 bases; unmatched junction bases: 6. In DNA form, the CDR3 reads TGTGCCAGCAGCTTGGCCCGGGGAGGGACCACAGATACGCAGTATTTT. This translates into CASSLARGGTTDTQYF.

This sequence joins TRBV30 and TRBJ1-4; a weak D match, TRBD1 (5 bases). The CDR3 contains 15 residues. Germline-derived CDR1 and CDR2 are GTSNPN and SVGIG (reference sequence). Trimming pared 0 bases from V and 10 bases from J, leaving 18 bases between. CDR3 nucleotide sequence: TGTGCCTGGAGTGTAGGTGGGGGGGTAAGAGGAAAACTGTTTTTT. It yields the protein CAWSVGGGVRGKLFF. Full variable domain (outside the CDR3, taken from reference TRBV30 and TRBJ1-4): SQTIHQWPATLVQPVGSPLSLECTVEGTSNPNLYWYRQAAGRGLQLLFYSVGIGQISSEVPQNLSASRPQDRQFILSSKKLLLSDSGFYLCAWSVGGGVRGKLFFGSGTQLSVL.

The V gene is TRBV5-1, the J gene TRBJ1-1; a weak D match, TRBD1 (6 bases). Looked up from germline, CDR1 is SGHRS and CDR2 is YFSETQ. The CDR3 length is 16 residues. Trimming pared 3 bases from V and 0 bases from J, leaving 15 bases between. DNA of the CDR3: TGCGCCAGCAGCTGGGGCAGGGGTGGAATGAACACTGAAGCTTTCTTT. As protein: CASSWGRGGMNTEAFF.

The CDR3 DNA follows: TGTGCCAGCAGCCCCGTTAGCGGGTGGAACACCGGGGAGCTGTTTTTT. Amino acid sequence: CASSPVSGWNTGELFF. V is TRBV5-6 and J is TRBJ2-2; 7 bases map to TRBD2. This CDR3 is 16 amino acids long. Germline CDR1 is SGHDT and CDR2 is YYEEEE. V was pared by 4 bases and J by 1 base, with 7 bases of the junction left unmatched.